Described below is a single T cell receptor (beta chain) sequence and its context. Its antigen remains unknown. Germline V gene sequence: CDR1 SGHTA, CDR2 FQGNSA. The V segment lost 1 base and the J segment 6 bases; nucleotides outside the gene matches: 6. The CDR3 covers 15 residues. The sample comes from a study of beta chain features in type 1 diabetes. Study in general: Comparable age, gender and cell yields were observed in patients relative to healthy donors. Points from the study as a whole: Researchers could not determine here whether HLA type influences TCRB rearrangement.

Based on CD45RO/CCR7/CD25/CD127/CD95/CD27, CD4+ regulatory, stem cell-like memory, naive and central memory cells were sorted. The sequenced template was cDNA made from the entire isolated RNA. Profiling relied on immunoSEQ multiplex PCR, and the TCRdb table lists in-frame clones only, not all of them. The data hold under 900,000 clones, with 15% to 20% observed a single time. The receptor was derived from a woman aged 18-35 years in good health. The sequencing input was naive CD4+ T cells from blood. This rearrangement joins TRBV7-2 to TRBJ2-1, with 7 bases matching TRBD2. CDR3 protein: CASSLVRGKGNEQFF. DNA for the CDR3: TGTGCCAGCAGCTTAGTGCGGGGGAAGGGCAATGAGCAGTTCTTC.